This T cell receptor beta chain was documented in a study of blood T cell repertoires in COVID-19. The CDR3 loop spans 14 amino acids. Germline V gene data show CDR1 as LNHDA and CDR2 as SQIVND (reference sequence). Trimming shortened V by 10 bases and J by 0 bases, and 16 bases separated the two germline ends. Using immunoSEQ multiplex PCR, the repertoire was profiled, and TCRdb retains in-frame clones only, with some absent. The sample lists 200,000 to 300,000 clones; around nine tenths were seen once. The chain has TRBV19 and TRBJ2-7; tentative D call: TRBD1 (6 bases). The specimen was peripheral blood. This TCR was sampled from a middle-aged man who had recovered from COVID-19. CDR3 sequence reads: CATGTGTSSYEQYF. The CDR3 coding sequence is TGTGCCACCGGTACCGGGACATCCTCCTACGAGCAGTACTTC.